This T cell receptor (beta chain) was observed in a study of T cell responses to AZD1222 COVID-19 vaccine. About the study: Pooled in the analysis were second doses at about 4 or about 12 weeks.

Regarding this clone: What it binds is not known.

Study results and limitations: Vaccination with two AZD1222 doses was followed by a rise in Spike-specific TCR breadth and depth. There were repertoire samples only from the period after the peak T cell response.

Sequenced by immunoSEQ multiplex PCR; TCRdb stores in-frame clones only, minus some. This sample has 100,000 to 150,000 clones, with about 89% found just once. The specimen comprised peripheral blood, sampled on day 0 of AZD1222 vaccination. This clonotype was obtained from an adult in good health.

CDR3 DNA: TGTGCCAGCAGTCTCCGGGACACCTATGGCTACACCTTC. Its protein is CASSLRDTYGYTF. J is TRBJ1-2 and V is TRBV6-2 or TRBV6-3; tentative D call: TRBD1 (6 bases). Germline V gene sequence: CDR1 MNHEY, CDR2 SVGEGT. The CDR3 is 13 residues long. Trimming left V 5 bases short and J 4 bases short, with 11 bases between.